The clone carrying this T cell receptor beta chain was counted once. Its antigen is currently unknown. The CDR3 is made up of 13 amino acids. V lost 5 bases to trimming and J lost 0 bases, with 7 bases between them. Germline CDR1 reads MNHEY; CDR2 reads SVGAGI. cDNA reverse transcribed from extracted RNA served as the sequencing template. This table comes from immunoSEQ multiplex PCR, and its TCRdb copy is limited to in-frame clones, with some not included. The table records roughly 150,000 clones, over 45% of them present only once. The data were taken from a study of CD8+ T cells in alopecia areata. Study conclusions and caveats: More clonal than normal scalp was lesional scalp, particularly alopecia totalis/universalis.

This clonotype originated in a human donor with alopecia areata. The chain combines TRBV6-5 with TRBJ1-2; D not resolved. The sequenced material came from CD4+ T cells sorted from blood. CDR3 sequence reads: CASSRVANYGYTF. For the CDR3, the DNA is TGTGCCAGCAGTAGGGTAGCTAACTATGGCTACACCTTC.